This T cell receptor (beta chain) is from a study of blood T cell repertoires in COVID-19. Study-wide context: The United States, Italy and Spain were the sources of the acute and convalescent COVID-19 samples.

V lost 8 bases and J lost 4, with 17 bases in between. Germline V gene sequence: CDR1 SQVTM, CDR2 ANQGSEA. The CDR3 totals 13 residues. Original analysis: Scientists estimated how many nucleated cells there were by amplifying reference gene primers. Measured with immunoSEQ multiplex PCR; TCRdb has only the in-frame clones, and not every one. V, J and clone size are those of that table, while D and trimming were read from the DNA. In the table there are 55,000 to 95,000 clones, about 82% of which are singletons. V is TRBV29-1 and J is TRBJ1-2; D might be TRBD1 (6 bases). This TCR derives from a woman aged 55-70 years with acute or convalescent COVID-19. The specimen sequenced was peripheral blood. In DNA form, the CDR3 reads TGCAGCTCTTGGGGAGGGGGGATCTATGGCTACACCTTC. It specifies CSSWGGGIYGYTF.